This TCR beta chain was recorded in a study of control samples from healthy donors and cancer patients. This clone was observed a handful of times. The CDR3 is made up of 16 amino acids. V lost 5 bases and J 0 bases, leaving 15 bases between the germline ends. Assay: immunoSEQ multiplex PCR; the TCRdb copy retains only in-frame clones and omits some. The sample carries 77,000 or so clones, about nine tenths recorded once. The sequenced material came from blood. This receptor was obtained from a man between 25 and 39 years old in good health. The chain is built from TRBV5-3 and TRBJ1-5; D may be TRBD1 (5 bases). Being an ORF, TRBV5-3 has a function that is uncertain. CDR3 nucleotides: TGTGCCAGAAGTTTGAACCCCGGGGGTAGCAATCAGCCCCAGCATTTT. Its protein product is CARSLNPGGSNQPQHF.